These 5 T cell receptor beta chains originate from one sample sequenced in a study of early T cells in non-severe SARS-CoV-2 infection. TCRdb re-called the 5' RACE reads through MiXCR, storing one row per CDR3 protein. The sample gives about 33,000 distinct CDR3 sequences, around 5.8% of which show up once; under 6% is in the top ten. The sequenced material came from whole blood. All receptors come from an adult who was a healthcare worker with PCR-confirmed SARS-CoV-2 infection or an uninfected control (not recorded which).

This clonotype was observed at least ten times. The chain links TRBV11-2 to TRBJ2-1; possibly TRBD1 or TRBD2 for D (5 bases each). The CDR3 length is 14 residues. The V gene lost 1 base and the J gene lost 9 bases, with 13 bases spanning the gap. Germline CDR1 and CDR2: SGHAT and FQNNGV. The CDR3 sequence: CASSLGGFGGEQFF. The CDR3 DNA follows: TGTGCCAGCAGCTTAGGGGGGTTCGGCGGTGAGCAGTTCTTC.

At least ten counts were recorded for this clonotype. The CDR3 DNA reads TGCGCCAGCAGCCAAGGCCGGACAGGGCCCTTTCAGCAGTACGTC. Residues: CASSQGRTGPFQQYV. The chain joins TRBV4-1 to TRBJ2-7; 8 bases align to TRBD1. V was pared by 1 base and J by 8 bases, with 10 bases of the junction left unmatched. The length of the CDR3 is 15 residues. Germline V gene sequence: CDR1 MGHRA, CDR2 YSYEKL.

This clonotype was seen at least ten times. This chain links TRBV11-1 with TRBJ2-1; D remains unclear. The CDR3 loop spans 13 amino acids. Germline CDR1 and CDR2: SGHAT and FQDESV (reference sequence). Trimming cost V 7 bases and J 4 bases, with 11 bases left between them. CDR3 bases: TGTGCCAGCACCCCCAGGCTTTACAATGAGCAGTTCTTC. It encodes CASTPRLYNEQFF.

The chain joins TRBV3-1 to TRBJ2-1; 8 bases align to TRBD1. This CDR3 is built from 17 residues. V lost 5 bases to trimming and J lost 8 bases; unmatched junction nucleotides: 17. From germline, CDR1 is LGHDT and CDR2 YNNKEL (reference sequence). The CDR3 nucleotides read TGTGCCAGCAGCTTTAACAGGGGGACCCCCAGGGGCGATGAGCAGTTCTTC. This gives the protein CASSFNRGTPRGDEQFF.

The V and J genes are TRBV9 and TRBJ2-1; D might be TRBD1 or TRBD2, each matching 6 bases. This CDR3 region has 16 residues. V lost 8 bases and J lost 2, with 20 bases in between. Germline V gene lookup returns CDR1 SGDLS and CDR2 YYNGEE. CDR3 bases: TGTGCCAGTACGTGGGGGGCCAGTATGACCTACAATGAGCAGTTCTTC. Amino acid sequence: CASTWGASMTYNEQFF.